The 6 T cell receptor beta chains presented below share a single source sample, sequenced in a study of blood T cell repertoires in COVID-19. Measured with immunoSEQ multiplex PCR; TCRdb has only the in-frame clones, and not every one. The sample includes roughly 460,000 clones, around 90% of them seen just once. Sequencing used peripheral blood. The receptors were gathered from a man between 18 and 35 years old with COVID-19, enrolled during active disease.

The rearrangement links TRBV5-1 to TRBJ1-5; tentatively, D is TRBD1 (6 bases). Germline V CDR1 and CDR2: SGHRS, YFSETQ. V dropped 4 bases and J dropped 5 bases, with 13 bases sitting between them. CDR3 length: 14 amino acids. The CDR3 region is CASSLGTPDQPQHF. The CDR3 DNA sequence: TGCGCCAGCAGCCTTGGGACACCGGATCAGCCCCAGCATTTT.

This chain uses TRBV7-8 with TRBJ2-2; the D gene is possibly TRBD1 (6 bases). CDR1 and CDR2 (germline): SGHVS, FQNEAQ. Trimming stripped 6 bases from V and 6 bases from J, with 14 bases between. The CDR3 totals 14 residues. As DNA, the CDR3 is TGTGCCAGCAGACGAAACAGGGCGGCCGGGGAGCTGTTTTTT. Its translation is CASRRNRAAGELFF.

CDR3 in amino acids: CASTPGGATPGELFF. CDR3 DNA sequence: TGTGCCAGCACCCCGGGGGGGGCCACTCCCGGGGAGCTGTTTTTT. The chain is built from TRBV6-5 and TRBJ2-2; TRBD2 agrees at 8 bases. Looked up from germline, CDR1 is MNHEY and CDR2 is SVGAGI. V lost 7 bases, J lost 6 bases, and 10 bases stayed unmatched. The CDR3 spans 15 residues.

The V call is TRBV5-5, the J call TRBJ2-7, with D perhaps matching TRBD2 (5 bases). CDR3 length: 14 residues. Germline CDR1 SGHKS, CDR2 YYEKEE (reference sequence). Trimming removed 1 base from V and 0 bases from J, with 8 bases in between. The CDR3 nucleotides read TGTGCCAGCAGCTTGTCTAGCCACTCCTACGAGCAGTACTTC. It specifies CASSLSSHSYEQYF.

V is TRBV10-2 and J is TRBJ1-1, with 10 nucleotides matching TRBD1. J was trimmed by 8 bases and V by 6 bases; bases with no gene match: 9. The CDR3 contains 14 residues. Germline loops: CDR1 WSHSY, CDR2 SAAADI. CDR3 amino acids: CASRPGQGSAEAFF. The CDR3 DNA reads TGCGCCAGCAGACCGGGACAGGGGTCCGCAGAAGCTTTCTTT.

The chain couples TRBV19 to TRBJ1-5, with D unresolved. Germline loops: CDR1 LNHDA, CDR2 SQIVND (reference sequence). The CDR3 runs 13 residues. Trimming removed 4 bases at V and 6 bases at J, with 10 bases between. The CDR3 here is CASSTNRPQPQHF. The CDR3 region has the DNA TGTGCCAGTAGTACCAACAGACCTCAGCCCCAGCATTTT. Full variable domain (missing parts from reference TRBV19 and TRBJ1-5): DGGITQSPKYLFRKEGQNVTLSCEQNLNHDAMYWYRQDPGQGLRLIYYSQIVNDFQKGDIAEGYSVSREKKESFPLTVTSAQKNPTAFYLCASSTNRPQPQHFGDGTRLSIL.